This T cell receptor (beta chain) was observed in a study of technical replicates of blood from a handful of donors. The germline CDR1 and CDR2 sequences are SGHAT and FQNNGV. This CDR3 has 13 amino acids. The V gene lost 1 base and the J gene lost 6 bases, with 7 bases spanning the gap. The table came from immunoSEQ multiplex PCR; TCRdb's copy has only in-frame clones and leaves some out. The repertoire holds 65,000 to 85,000 clones, with roughly 98% as singletons. Source material: T cells isolated from PBMCs. The receptor's source is a human donor in good health. The chain links TRBV11-2 to TRBJ2-4; D gene ambiguous. The CDR3 here is CASSLGISNIQYF. CDR3 sequence (DNA): TGTGCCAGCAGCTTAGGTATCTCAAACATTCAGTACTTC.